The 9 T cell receptor beta chains reported below all come from one sample, sequenced in a study of PD-1 blockade in classical Hodgkin lymphoma. Described time point: cycle 4 day 1 (C4D1), after less than 7 weeks of nivolumab. Each patient's relapse followed autologous stem cell transplantation, and brentuximab vedotin exposure varied. Profiling relied on immunoSEQ multiplex PCR, and the TCRdb table lists in-frame clones only, not all of them. In the table there are some 93,000 clones, approximately 83% of which are singletons. Source: peripheral blood mononuclear cells (PBMCs), taken before the fourth cycle of nivolumab. The receptors here all came from a human donor with classical Hodgkin lymphoma.

The chain joins TRBV7-3 to TRBJ2-5; 7 positions agree with TRBD2. This CDR3 is built from 13 residues. Germline trimming cut 4 bases from V and 4 bases from J; bases unmatched to any gene: 3. CDR1 and CDR2 (germline): SGHTA, FQGTGA. DNA for the CDR3: TGTGCCAGCAGCTATAGGGAGGGAGAGACCCAGTACTTC. It specifies CASSYREGETQYF.

The V gene is TRBV9, the J gene TRBJ2-1, with 9 bases identical to TRBD2. This CDR3 contains 16 residues. The J segment lost 10 bases and the V segment lost 0 bases, leaving 11 bases of the junction unmatched. Germline V CDR1 and CDR2: SGDLS, YYNGEE. The CDR3 DNA reads TGTGCCAGCAGCGTAGGAATAGCGGGAGCCCCAGGGGAGCAGTTCTTC. Translation gives CASSVGIAGAPGEQFF.

The chain carries TRBV19 and TRBJ2-2, with 7 positions matching TRBD1. Trimming removed 6 bases from V and 6 bases from J; junction bases left unmatched: 7. Looked up from germline, CDR1 is LNHDA and CDR2 is SQIVND (reference sequence). The CDR3 has 14 amino acids. This CDR3 reads CASRMDRIPGELFF. CDR3 nucleotide sequence: TGTGCCAGTAGGATGGACAGGATTCCCGGGGAGCTGTTTTTT.

This chain joins TRBV29-1 and TRBJ1-1; D is possibly TRBD1 (5 bases). CDR1 SQVTM and CDR2 ANQGSEA come from the germline V gene. This CDR3 is 12 amino acids long. The V end lost 5 bases, the J end lost 5 bases, and 12 bases lay between the germline ends. The DNA for the CDR3 is TGCAGCGTTAGGGGAGGAGAGACTGAAGCTTTCTTT. Translated, it gives CSVRGGETEAFF.

The rearrangement joins TRBV9 to TRBJ1-3; 11 bases fit TRBD1. Germline loops: CDR1 SGDLS, CDR2 YYNGEE. The CDR3 loop spans 20 amino acids. Trimming removed 0 bases from V and 0 bases from J; junction bases left unmatched: 11. This chain's CDR3 is CASSVGSWDRGIDSGNTIYF. CDR3 DNA: TGTGCCAGCAGCGTAGGATCCTGGGACAGGGGGATAGACTCTGGAAACACCATATATTTT.

In this sample, this clone turned up once. This chain uses TRBV7-9 with TRBJ2-5, with D unclear. Trimming removed 7 bases from V and 1 base from J, with 10 bases in between. Germline V lookup: CDR1 SEHNR, CDR2 FQNEAQ (reference sequence). The CDR3 runs 13 residues. Here the CDR3 DNA reads TGTGCCAGCACCCCCGTGAGCCAAGAGACCCAGTACTTC. This codes for CASTPVSQETQYF. Drawing the rest from reference TRBV7-9 and TRBJ2-5, the complete variable domain is DTGVSQNPRHKITKRGQNVTFRCDPISEHNRLYWYRQTLGQGPEFLTYFQNEAQLEKSRLLSDRFSAERPKGSFSTLEIQRTEQGDSAMYLCASTPVSQETQYFGPGTRLLVL.

The chain links TRBV6-4 to TRBJ2-6; D remains ambiguous. The CDR3 contains 15 residues. V shed 0 bases and J shed 3 bases, with 6 bases lying between them. Germline values: CDR1 MRHNA, CDR2 SNTAGT. CDR3 sequence reads: CASSDSWSGANVLTF. CDR3 in DNA: TGTGCCAGCAGTGACTCTTGGAGTGGGGCCAACGTCCTGACTTTC.

This chain uses TRBV5-1 with TRBJ2-3; no definite D call. Trimming stripped 0 bases from V and 6 bases from J, with 5 bases between. The CDR3 is 12 residues long. CDR1 SGHRS and CDR2 YFSETQ come from the germline V gene. The CDR3 protein is CASSLEWDTQYF. The CDR3 DNA reads as TGCGCCAGCAGCTTGGAATGGGATACGCAGTATTTT.

The chain employs TRBV5-1 and TRBJ1-2, with D perhaps TRBD1 (5 bases). This CDR3 spans 13 amino acids. V was pared by 2 bases and J by 4 bases, with 9 bases between. Per the germline V gene, CDR1 is SGHRS and CDR2 is YFSETQ. CDR3 nucleotide sequence: TGCGCCAGCAGCTTAGACAGAGGCTATGGCTACACCTTC. Translated, it gives CASSLDRGYGYTF.